This T cell receptor (beta chain) appears in the sequencing data of a study of early T cells in non-severe SARS-CoV-2 infection. Background on the study: The input, bulk RNA from unsorted whole blood, was sequenced, and chains were unpaired.

There are 12 residues in the CDR3. Per the germline V gene, CDR1 is SQVTM and CDR2 is ANQGSEA. V was trimmed by 4 bases and J by 2 bases, leaving 8 bases between them. A few counts support this clonotype. Unique molecular identifiers (one per individual cDNA molecule) were attached. TCRdb passed the 5' RACE reads through MiXCR, listing each CDR3 protein once. This sample has some 30,000 distinct CDR3 sequences, with more than 4% found just once. What was sequenced was whole blood. The sequence came from an adult who was a healthcare worker with PCR-confirmed SARS-CoV-2 infection or an uninfected control (not recorded which). This chain links TRBV29-1 with TRBJ1-2; D call uncertain. Here the CDR3 reads CSVGEGNYGYTF. CDR3 bases: TGCAGCGTTGGAGAAGGGAACTATGGCTACACCTTC.